Given below is one T cell receptor beta chain in context. These data come from a study of T cell responses to AZD1222 COVID-19 vaccine. TCRdb's copy holds only in-frame clones and misses some; the assay was immunoSEQ multiplex PCR. The sample lists 100,000 to 120,000 clones; approximately 94% were seen once. Sequenced material: peripheral blood, taken 28 days after the second AZD1222 dose. The sequence came from an adult who received the AZD1222 COVID-19 vaccine.

For the CDR3, the DNA is TGTGCCAGCAGCCGCACAGGGGCTGGAAACACCATATATTTT. This gives the protein CASSRTGAGNTIYF. The chain links TRBV7-9 to TRBJ1-3, with 7 nucleotides matching TRBD1. Germline CDR1 is SEHNR and CDR2 is FQNEAQ (reference sequence). This CDR3 comprises 14 residues. The V and J ends lost 5 bases and 2 bases, in that order; junction bases with no gene match: 3.